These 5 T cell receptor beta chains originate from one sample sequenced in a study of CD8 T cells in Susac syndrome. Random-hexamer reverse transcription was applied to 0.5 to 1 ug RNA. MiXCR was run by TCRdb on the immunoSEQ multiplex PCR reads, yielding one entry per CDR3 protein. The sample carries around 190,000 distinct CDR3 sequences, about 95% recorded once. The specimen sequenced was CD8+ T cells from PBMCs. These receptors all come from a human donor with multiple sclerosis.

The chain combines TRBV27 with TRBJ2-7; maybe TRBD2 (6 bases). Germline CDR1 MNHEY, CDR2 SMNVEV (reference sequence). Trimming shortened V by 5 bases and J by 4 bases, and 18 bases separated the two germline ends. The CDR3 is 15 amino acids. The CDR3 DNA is TGTGCCAGCAGTCCTGGGATTAGCGGAGTATACGAGCAGTACTTC. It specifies CASSPGISGVYEQYF.

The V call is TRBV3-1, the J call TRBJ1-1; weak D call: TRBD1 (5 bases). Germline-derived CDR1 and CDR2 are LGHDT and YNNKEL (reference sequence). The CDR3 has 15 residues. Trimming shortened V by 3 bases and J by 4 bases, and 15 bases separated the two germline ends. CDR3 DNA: TGTGCCAGCAGCCAGCCCTGGGGGGGTGGCACTGAAGCTTTCTTT. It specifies CASSQPWGGGTEAFF. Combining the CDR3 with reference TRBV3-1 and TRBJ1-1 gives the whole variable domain DTAVSQTPKYLVTQMGNDKSIKCEQNLGHDTMYWYKQDSKKFLKIMFSYNNKELIINETVPNRFSPKSPDKAHLNLHINSLELGDSAVYFCASSQPWGGGTEAFFGQGTRLTVV.

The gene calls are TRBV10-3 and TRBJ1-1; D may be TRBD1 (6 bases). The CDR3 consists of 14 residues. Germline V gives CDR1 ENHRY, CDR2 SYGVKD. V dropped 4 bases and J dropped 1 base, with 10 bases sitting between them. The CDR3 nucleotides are TGTGCCATCAGTGTGGGGGCCACGAACACTGAAGCTTTCTTT. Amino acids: CAISVGATNTEAFF.

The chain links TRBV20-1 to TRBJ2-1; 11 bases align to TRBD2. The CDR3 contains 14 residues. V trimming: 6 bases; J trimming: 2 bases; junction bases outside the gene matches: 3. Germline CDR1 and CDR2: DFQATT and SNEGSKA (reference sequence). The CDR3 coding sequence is TGCAGTGCCTCGACTAGCGGGACCTACAATGAGCAGTTCTTC. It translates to CSASTSGTYNEQFF.

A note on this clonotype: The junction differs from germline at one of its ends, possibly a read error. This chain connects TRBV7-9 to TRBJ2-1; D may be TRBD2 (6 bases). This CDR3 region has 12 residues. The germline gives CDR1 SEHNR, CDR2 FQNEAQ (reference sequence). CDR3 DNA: TGTGCCAGCAGCTTATGGGAGGCCCCGCCGGTCTTC. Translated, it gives CASSLWEAPPVF.